The 8 T cell receptor beta chains reported below all come from one sample, sequenced in a study of beta chain features in type 1 diabetes. Every isolated RNA sample was fully reverse transcribed, so sequencing captured expressed TCRB transcripts. Generated by immunoSEQ multiplex PCR, the TCRdb table keeps only in-frame clones and is missing some. This table has 400,000 to 450,000 clones, about 15% appearing once. The sample taken for sequencing was naive CD4+ T cells from blood. The receptors derive from a young man in good health.

This chain joins TRBV10-3 and TRBJ2-3; TRBD2 agrees at 10 bases. The germline CDR1 and CDR2 sequences are ENHRY and SYGVKD. Trimming cost V 8 bases and J 2 bases; bases outside gene matches: 10. There are 16 residues in the CDR3. CDR3 nucleotide sequence: TGTGCCATCTCGGGGGGTCTAGCGGGAGACACAGATACGCAGTATTTT. Translated: CAISGGLAGDTDTQYF.

This clone was detected a few times. V usage is TRBV4-1 and J usage is TRBJ2-1; TRBD1 is a possible D gene (5 bases). V lost 6 bases, J lost 4 bases, and 13 bases lay in between. The CDR3 sequence is 14 residues long. Looked up from germline, CDR1 is MGHRA and CDR2 is YSYEKL. The CDR3 loop is CASSRQSIYNEQFF. The CDR3 DNA is TGCGCCAGCAGTCGACAGAGTATATACAATGAGCAGTTCTTC.

This clone has a handful of counts. The chain uses TRBV7-2 and TRBJ2-3, with D tentatively TRBD1 or TRBD2 (5 bases each). The CDR3 sequence is 16 residues long. The ends were cut back, 6 bases at V and 7 bases at J, with 23 bases in the middle. Germline-derived CDR1 and CDR2 are SGHTA and FQGNSA. The CDR3 here is CASSLLAGRKVYTQYF. The CDR3 DNA reads as TGTGCCAGCAGTCTTCTAGCAGGGCGGAAGGTTTATACGCAGTATTTT.

This clone was seen only a few times. The genes are TRBV6-5 and TRBJ2-6; D might be TRBD2 (5 bases). V was pared by 2 bases and J by 1 base, with 6 bases between. From germline, CDR1 is MNHEY and CDR2 SVGAGI. This CDR3 comprises 15 residues. CDR3 protein: CASSYRLSGANVLTF. CDR3 bases: TGTGCCAGCAGTTACCGACTATCTGGGGCCAACGTCCTGACTTTC.

The chain uses TRBV5-1 and TRBJ1-2, with D unresolved. Trimming removed 3 bases at V and 10 bases at J, with 19 bases between. Germline CDR1 SGHRS, CDR2 YFSETQ. This CDR3 is 14 amino acids long. CDR3 bases: TGCGCCAGCAGCTATACAGACTCCGCTCTGAACTACACCTTC. Amino acid sequence: CASSYTDSALNYTF.

This clone appeared a few times. This chain joins TRBV7-2 and TRBJ2-7; 13 nucleotides match TRBD2. The CDR3 is made up of 15 amino acids. J was trimmed by 2 bases and V by 5 bases; bases with no gene match: 3. Germline assignment: CDR1 SGHTA and CDR2 FQGNSA. The CDR3 region has the DNA TGTGCCAGCAGCCTCACTAGCGGGAGGGCCTACGAGCAGTACGTC. It codes for CASSLTSGRAYEQYV.

V and J are TRBV9 and TRBJ1-4, with D unclear. This CDR3 has 15 amino acids. Looked up from germline, CDR1 is SGDLS and CDR2 is YYNGEE. Trimming removed 0 bases at V and 4 bases at J, with 10 bases between. The CDR3 coding sequence is TGTGCCAGCAGCGTAGAGGGTTTGGATAATGAAAAACTGTTTTTT. This encodes CASSVEGLDNEKLFF. Using reference TRBV9 and TRBJ1-4 for the parts outside the CDR3, the full variable domain is DSGVTQTPKHLITATGQRVTLRCSPRSGDLSVYWYQQSLDQGLQFLIQYYNGEERAKGNILERFSAQQFPDLHSELNLSSLELGDSALYFCASSVEGLDNEKLFFGSGTQLSVL.

This clone was detected a few times. This chain connects TRBV18 to TRBJ2-1, with D possibly matching TRBD2 (5 bases). There are 16 residues in the CDR3. Trimming pared 3 bases from V and 0 bases from J, leaving 12 bases between. The germline CDR1 and CDR2 sequences are KGHSH and LQKENI. CDR3 sequence: CASSPPGRGSYNEQFF. For the CDR3, the DNA is TGTGCCAGCTCACCGCCGGGAAGAGGCTCCTACAATGAGCAGTTCTTC.